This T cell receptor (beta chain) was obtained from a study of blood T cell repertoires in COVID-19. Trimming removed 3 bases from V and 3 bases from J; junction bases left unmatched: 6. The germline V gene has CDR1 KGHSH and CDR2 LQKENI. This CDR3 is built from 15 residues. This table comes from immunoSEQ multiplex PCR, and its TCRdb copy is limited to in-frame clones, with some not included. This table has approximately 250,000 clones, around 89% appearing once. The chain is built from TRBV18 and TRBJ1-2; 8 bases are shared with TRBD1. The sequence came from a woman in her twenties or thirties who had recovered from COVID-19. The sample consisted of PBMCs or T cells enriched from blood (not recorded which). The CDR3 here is CASSPSGQVDYGYTF. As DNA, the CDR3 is TGTGCCAGCTCACCGTCGGGACAGGTAGACTATGGCTACACCTTC.